This note documents a single T cell receptor (beta chain) sequence. Antigen unknown. Germline loops: CDR1 SGHTA, CDR2 FQGNSA. The CDR3 is 16 amino acids. With V trimmed by 3 bases and J by 3 bases, 10 bases remained unmatched. Measured with immunoSEQ multiplex PCR; TCRdb has only the in-frame clones, and not every one. The sample yields 90,000 to 100,000 clones, approximately 95% seen once. This sample was included in a study of OX40 agonist ivuxolimab in advanced cancers. The study's findings and limits: Expanded clones belonging to CD8+ T cells outnumbered, on average, those of CD4+.

The rearrangement uses TRBV7-2 and TRBJ2-7; 8 nucleotides line up with TRBD2. The sample here was CD4+ or CD8+ T cells sorted from blood, taken in a trial of the OX40 agonist ivuxolimab. The TCR comes from an adult with an advanced solid tumor such as melanoma, head and neck, liver or kidney cancer. CDR3 nucleotides: TGTGCCAGCAGCTTCCTAGCGGGCGAGCCTTTCTACGAGCAGTACTTC. Translation gives CASSFLAGEPFYEQYF.